Below, 4 T cell receptor beta chains from the same sample are listed, as sequenced in a study of T cells in Graves' hyperthyroidism and ophthalmopathy. What was amplified from RNA transcripts were TCR beta CDR3 regions. Carried out on the TCR CDR3, a first-round RT-PCR used the HTBI primer set. TCRdb itself ran the multiplex PCR reads through MiXCR, one entry per CDR3 protein. The table shows around 450,000 distinct CDR3 sequences, with 15% to 19% occurring only once. Sequenced input: blood. All receptors come from a woman younger than 30 with Graves' hyperthyroidism.

This clonotype was observed many times. The V and J genes are TRBV27 and TRBJ1-2, with D unclear. The germline CDR1 and CDR2 sequences are MNHEY and SMNVEV (reference sequence). The CDR3 has 12 residues. Trimming removed 4 bases at V and 8 bases at J, with 11 bases between. The CDR3, as DNA: TGTGCCAGCAGTTCTTACGGGGAAGGCTACACCTTC. This codes for CASSSYGEGYTF.

This clonotype has ten or more counts. The V gene is TRBV7-9, the J gene TRBJ2-7; D might be TRBD2 (7 bases). From germline, CDR1 is SEHNR and CDR2 FQNEAQ (reference sequence). CDR3 size: 15 residues. V was clipped by 6 bases and J by 1 base, with 16 bases between them. CDR3 sequence reads: CASRPGAGQSYEQYF. The CDR3 DNA reads as TGTGCCAGCAGGCCCGGAGCGGGACAATCCTACGAGCAGTACTTC.

The chain carries TRBV10-3 and TRBJ2-7, with D tentatively TRBD2 (5 bases). In germline, CDR1 is ENHRY, CDR2 SYGVKD. The V end was cut by 5 bases, the J end by 2 bases, with 10 bases between. CDR3 size: 13 residues. CDR3 coding DNA: TGTGCCATCAGTAGGACGGGGACCTACGAGCAGTACTTC. This gives the protein CAISRTGTYEQYF.

A remark on this clonotype: Just one base apart from a much larger clone, this may be a read error. This is likely a read error, given that the CDR3 carries no conserved phenylalanine or tryptophan at its end. The chain uses TRBV27 and TRBJ2-7; 11 bases align to TRBD1. Germline CDR1 MNHEY, CDR2 SMNVEV (reference sequence). The length of the CDR3 is 14 residues. V gave up 6 bases and J gave up 4 bases; unmatched junction bases: 5. The DNA for the CDR3 is TGTGCCAGCAGCAGGGACAGGGGGGCTTACGAGCAGTACCTC. The encoded protein is CASSRDRGAYEQYL.